The clone carrying this T cell receptor (beta chain) is a singleton in its sample. Its target is not known. Collection occurred without any documented infections or immune events in donors. The table came from immunoSEQ multiplex PCR; TCRdb's copy has only in-frame clones and leaves some out. Found here are roughly 120,000 clones, roughly nine tenths of them singletons; the top ten hold 7% to 9%. The V gene's germline CDR1 is LNHDA and CDR2 SQIVND (reference sequence). The length of the CDR3 is 13 residues. V dropped 8 bases and J dropped 1 base, with 9 bases sitting between them. This sample is drawn from a study of identifying expanded T cells in peripheral blood. Study-level findings and limits: Differentially abundant clones: around 1.2 between replicates, 15 to 17 at 2 to 3 weeks, roughly 18 at four. Variance in clone template counts between two-week samples significantly increased with total template count across all healthy donors.

Sequencing input: blood. The chain couples TRBV19 to TRBJ1-3, with D unclear. The TCR sequence derives from a person aged 18 to 75 in good health. The CDR3 coding sequence is TGTGCCAGTCGCCTAGTATCTGGAAACACCATATATTTT. Translation: CASRLVSGNTIYF.